The 21 T cell receptor beta chains in this list originate from one sample, sequenced in a study of T cell responses to AZD1222 COVID-19 vaccine. TCRdb's copy holds only in-frame clones and misses some; the assay was immunoSEQ multiplex PCR. Of about 160,000 clones listed, 90% are singletons. The source was peripheral blood, collected 28 days after the second AZD1222 dose. These TCRs come from an adult who received the AZD1222 COVID-19 vaccine.

V usage is TRBV18 and J usage is TRBJ1-1; 9 nucleotides line up with TRBD1. CDR3 length: 14 amino acids. V shed 3 bases and J 6 bases; nucleotides not matched to a gene: 5. The germline V gene has CDR1 KGHSH and CDR2 LQKENI. The CDR3 reads CASSPTGGASEAFF. DNA for the CDR3: TGTGCCAGCTCACCGACAGGGGGAGCGTCTGAAGCTTTCTTT.

The DNA for the CDR3 is TGTGCCAGCAGTATTGGGGGGGCCGGTCAGCCCCAGCATTTT. Translation: CASSIGGAGQPQHF. This chain connects TRBV27 to TRBJ1-5, with D maybe TRBD1 (6 bases). CDR1 and CDR2 from the germline V gene are MNHEY and SMNVEV (reference sequence). Trimming pared 5 bases from V and 6 bases from J, leaving 14 bases between. The CDR3 spans 14 residues.

The chain has TRBV23-1 and TRBJ2-3, with 8 bases lining up with TRBD1. TRBV23-1 is recorded as an ORF, its role being uncertain. V lost 0 bases to trimming and J lost 2 bases; unmatched junction nucleotides: 4. The CDR3 extends over 16 amino acids. CDR3 DNA sequence: TGCGCCAGCAGTCAATCGACGGACAGGGACACAGATACGCAGTATTTT. Its translation is CASSQSTDRDTDTQYF.

The chain uses TRBV10-3 and TRBJ2-4, with 10 bases that match TRBD2. CDR1 is ENHRY, CDR2 SYGVKD, per germline. CDR3 size: 15 residues. V dropped 0 bases and J dropped 8; count of bases not matched to a gene: 4. CDR3 DNA sequence: TGTGCCATCAGTGAGTCCAGCGGGAGGGGTGACATTCAGTACTTC. Translating gives CAISESSGRGDIQYF.

The gene calls are TRBV19 and TRBJ2-5; 7 positions agree with TRBD1. The CDR3 is 14 amino acids. Losses at the gene ends were 5 bases for V and 0 bases for J; bases not matched to a gene: 3. The germline V gene has CDR1 LNHDA and CDR2 SQIVND (reference sequence). The CDR3 region is CASSSGTDQETQYF. In DNA form, the CDR3 reads TGTGCCAGTAGTTCTGGGACAGACCAAGAGACCCAGTACTTC.

The chain couples TRBV6-5 to TRBJ2-3; no clear D gene. The CDR3 sequence is 12 residues long. Trimming left V 6 bases short and J 5 bases short, with 9 bases between. Germline CDR1 reads MNHEY; CDR2 reads SVGAGI. The chain's CDR3 is CASSSTRDTQYF. In nucleotides, the CDR3 is TGTGCCAGCAGCTCCACCAGAGATACGCAGTATTTT.

V is TRBV5-6 and J is TRBJ1-2, with 7 bases that match TRBD1. The V gene end was trimmed by 4 bases and the J gene end by 6 bases; junction bases not matched to a gene: 6. Germline-derived CDR1 and CDR2 are SGHDT and YYEEEE. CDR3 size: 13 residues. The CDR3 DNA sequence: TGTGCCAGCAGCCCCGGGACAGAGAATGGCTACACCTTC. Amino acid sequence: CASSPGTENGYTF.

The rearrangement joins TRBV5-5 to TRBJ2-1, with D maybe TRBD2 (6 bases). V was clipped by 0 bases and J by 2 bases, with 12 bases between them. The CDR3 has 16 residues. The germline V gene has CDR1 SGHKS and CDR2 YYEKEE (reference sequence). CDR3 nucleotides: TGTGCCAGCAGCTTGGGAACGGGACTGACCTACAATGAGCAGTTCTTC. Translation: CASSLGTGLTYNEQFF.

The chain is built from TRBV27 and TRBJ1-2, with TRBD1 matching over 8 bases. Trimming cost V 8 bases and J 7 bases; bases outside gene matches: 9. The CDR3 runs to 13 residues. Germline CDR1 is MNHEY and CDR2 is SMNVEV (reference sequence). In DNA, the CDR3 is TGTGCCAGCTCCGCTCAGGGGGCAGCTGGCTACACCTTC. Translated: CASSAQGAAGYTF.

The rearrangement joins TRBV29-1 to TRBJ1-1; D unresolved. This CDR3 comprises 14 residues. The germline V gene has CDR1 SQVTM and CDR2 ANQGSEA. Trimming took 1 base from V and 1 from J, leaving 10 bases between them. The DNA of the CDR3 is TGCAGCGTTGAAGTAGGGCAATCGAACACTGAAGCTTTCTTT. This encodes CSVEVGQSNTEAFF.

This clone was seen once. This chain's CDR3 is CASSLTDQIVATNEKLFF. CDR3 nucleotides: TGTGCCAGCAGCTTAACGGACCAGATCGTGGCAACTAATGAAAAACTGTTTTTT. The chain joins TRBV7-8 to TRBJ1-4; D unresolved. Trimming stripped 2 bases from V and 0 bases from J, with 16 bases between. The CDR3 length is 18 residues. The germline gives CDR1 SGHVS, CDR2 FQNEAQ.

The gene calls are TRBV6-4 and TRBJ1-2; 7 bases are shared with TRBD1. CDR1 MRHNA and CDR2 SNTAGT come from the germline V gene. Trimming cost V 4 bases and J 1 base; bases outside gene matches: 3. The CDR3 covers 14 residues. The CDR3 protein is CASSADRVNYGYTF. The DNA of the CDR3 is TGTGCCAGCAGTGCCGACAGGGTTAACTATGGCTACACCTTC.

This chain uses TRBV6-2 or TRBV6-3 with TRBJ1-1; no reliable D call. This CDR3 contains 14 residues. Germline lookup yields CDR1 MNHEY and CDR2 SVGEGT. V gave up 2 bases and J gave up 2 bases, with 9 bases separating them. CDR3 coding DNA: TGTGCCAGCAGTTACGGTCAACGCAACACTGAAGCTTTCTTT. Translation gives CASSYGQRNTEAFF.

The rearrangement links TRBV19 to TRBJ1-1; unclear D gene. The CDR3 consists of 12 residues. Germline V gene data show CDR1 as LNHDA and CDR2 as SQIVND (reference sequence). Trimming pared 7 bases from V and 0 bases from J, leaving 6 bases between. The CDR3 spells CASIGMNTEAFF. CDR3 nucleotide sequence: TGTGCCAGTATCGGTATGAACACTGAAGCTTTCTTT.

V gene TRBV6-1 combines with J gene TRBJ1-2, with 7 nucleotides matching TRBD1. With V trimmed by 5 bases and J by 4 bases, 4 bases remained unmatched. Germline V lookup: CDR1 MNHNS, CDR2 SASEGT. The CDR3 is made up of 13 amino acids. CDR3 DNA: TGTGCCAGCAGTACTGGGACAGCCTATGGCTACACCTTC. Its translation is CASSTGTAYGYTF.

This chain uses TRBV7-9 with TRBJ2-3; TRBD2 is a possible D gene (6 bases). CDR3 length equals 16 residues. Trimming removed 1 base from V and 0 bases from J, with 11 bases in between. Germline V gene data show CDR1 as SEHNR and CDR2 as FQNEAQ (reference sequence). The CDR3 DNA sequence: TGTGCCAGCAGCTTAGTCCTAGCGACTAGCACAGATACGCAGTATTTT. Encoded protein: CASSLVLATSTDTQYF.

The rearrangement links TRBV19 to TRBJ1-2; weak D call: TRBD1 (5 bases). Trimming took 6 bases from V and 0 from J, leaving 17 bases between them. This CDR3 has 16 amino acids. Germline V gives CDR1 LNHDA, CDR2 SQIVND (reference sequence). CDR3 protein: CASRSLTGGANYGYTF. Here the CDR3 DNA reads TGTGCCAGTAGATCCCTGACGGGGGGAGCTAACTATGGCTACACCTTC.

This rearrangement joins TRBV2 to TRBJ2-2; 9 bases line up with TRBD2. The CDR3 length is 14 residues. The germline V gene has CDR1 SNHLY and CDR2 FYNNEI. V shed 6 bases, J shed 3 bases, and the junction held 2 bases outside the gene matches. CDR3 residues: CASRLAGDTGELFF. CDR3 sequence (DNA): TGTGCCAGCAGATTAGCGGGAGACACCGGGGAGCTGTTTTTT.

V usage is TRBV18 and J usage is TRBJ1-2; TRBD1 matches 7 bases. The V segment lost 4 bases and the J segment 10 bases; nucleotides outside the gene matches: 12. Per germline, CDR1 KGHSH and CDR2 LQKENI. The CDR3 runs to 14 residues. This CDR3 reads CASSLTGTDHIYTF. Here the CDR3 DNA reads TGTGCCAGCTCACTAACCGGGACAGACCACATCTACACCTTC.

This clone was observed a single time. The chain recombines TRBV29-1 with TRBJ2-3; no definite D call. There are 12 residues in the CDR3. The V gene lost 7 bases and the J gene lost 0 bases, with 8 bases spanning the gap. Germline V gene sequence: CDR1 SQVTM, CDR2 ANQGSEA. CDR3 region: CSAVKSTDTQYF. The CDR3 coding sequence is TGCAGCGCCGTTAAAAGCACAGATACGCAGTATTTT.

The chain couples TRBV12-3 or TRBV12-4 to TRBJ2-5; D remains ambiguous. This CDR3 has 13 amino acids. Trimming removed 3 bases from V and 0 bases from J, with 5 bases in between. CDR3 DNA: TGTGCCAGCAGTTTGAGCGACCAAGAGACCCAGTACTTC. Its translation: CASSLSDQETQYF.